The sequence of this T cell receptor beta chain was determined in a study of shared clonotypes between healthy human individuals. About the research overall: Three plates each covered CD4 naive and memory; CD8 naive two, CD8 memory one. Points from the study as a whole: The expectation was that sequencing depth would affect clonotype sharing among donors. Non-shared clonotypes had lower generation probabilities than clonotypes shared by all four sorted-subset donors.

The assay was immunoSEQ multiplex PCR, and TCRdb's table has in-frame clones only and misses some. The data hold roughly 1.5 million clones, with approximately 98% observed a single time. The V gene's germline CDR1 is SGHRS and CDR2 YFSETQ. This CDR3 has 14 residues. V dropped 7 bases and J dropped 5; count of bases not matched to a gene: 10. CD4+ cells underwent separation, giving CD45RA+ naive and CD45RA-negative memory subsets. Comment on this clone: The antigen is not known.

The sequenced sample was naive CD4+ T cells sorted from blood. Sample subset: CD45RA+ positively selected. The source of this sequence is a man aged 30-40 years in good health. The chain has TRBV5-1 and TRBJ2-5; TRBD2 aligns across 8 bases. In nucleotides, the CDR3 is TGCGCCAGCGCATCTAGCGGGTCTTTCGAGACCCAGTACTTC. This gives the protein CASASSGSFETQYF.